The present TCR beta chain was sequenced within a study of vaccination effects on CD4 cells after COVID-19. In germline, CDR1 is SGDLS, CDR2 YYNGEE. V shed 0 bases, J shed 7 bases, and the junction held 7 bases outside the gene matches. The CDR3 has 15 residues. Clones were read by immunoSEQ multiplex PCR, and TCRdb kept only the in-frame ones, dropping some. Of 35,000 to 45,000 clones in the sample, approximately 84% are singletons; the top ten hold just under 2%. With regard to this clone: Its matching antigen is unknown.

Peptide-pool stimulation followed by sequencing identified expanded antigen-specific CD4+ clonotypes in the ViraFEST assay. It was after nine to ten days of culture that CD4+ T cells were isolated. It was two doses of either the BNT162b2 or mRNA-1273 vaccine that participants received. The receptor was derived from a human donor who received a COVID-19 vaccine. Some clones in this sample may be carry-over from other donors' samples. This chain links TRBV9 with TRBJ2-1, with 7 bases lining up with TRBD1. The source was CD4+ T cells from PBMCs cultured with HCoV-NL63 spike peptides, collected after COVID-19 vaccination. The CDR3 region is CASSVGTGIKNEQFF. In nucleotides, the CDR3 is TGTGCCAGCAGCGTAGGGACAGGTATTAAGAATGAGCAGTTCTTC.